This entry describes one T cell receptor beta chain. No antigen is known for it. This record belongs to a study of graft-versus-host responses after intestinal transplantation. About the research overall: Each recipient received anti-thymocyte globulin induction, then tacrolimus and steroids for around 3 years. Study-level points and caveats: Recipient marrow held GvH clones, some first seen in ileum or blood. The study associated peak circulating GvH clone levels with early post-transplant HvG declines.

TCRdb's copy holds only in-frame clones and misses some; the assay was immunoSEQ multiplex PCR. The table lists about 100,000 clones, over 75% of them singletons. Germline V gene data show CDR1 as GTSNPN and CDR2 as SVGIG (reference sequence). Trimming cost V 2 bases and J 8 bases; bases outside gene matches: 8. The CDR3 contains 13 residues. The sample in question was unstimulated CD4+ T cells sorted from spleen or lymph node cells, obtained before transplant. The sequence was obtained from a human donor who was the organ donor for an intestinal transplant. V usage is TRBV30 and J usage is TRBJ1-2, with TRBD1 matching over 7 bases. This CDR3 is CAWSHPRGQGYTF. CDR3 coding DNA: TGTGCCTGGAGTCACCCCAGGGGACAGGGCTACACCTTC.